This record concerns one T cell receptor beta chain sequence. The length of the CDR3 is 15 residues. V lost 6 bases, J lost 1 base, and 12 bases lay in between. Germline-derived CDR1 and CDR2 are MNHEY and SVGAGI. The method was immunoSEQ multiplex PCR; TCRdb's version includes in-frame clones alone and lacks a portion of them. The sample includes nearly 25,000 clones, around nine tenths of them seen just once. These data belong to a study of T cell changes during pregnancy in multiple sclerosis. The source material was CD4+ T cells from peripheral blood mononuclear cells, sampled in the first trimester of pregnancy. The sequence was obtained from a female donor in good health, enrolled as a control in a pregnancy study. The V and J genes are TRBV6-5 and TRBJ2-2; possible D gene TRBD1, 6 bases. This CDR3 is CASSHRVLNTGELFF. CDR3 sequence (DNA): TGTGCCAGCAGCCACAGGGTGCTGAACACCGGGGAGCTGTTTTTT.